Detailed here is one TCR beta chain. This sample is part of a study of control samples from healthy donors and cancer patients. Profiling relied on immunoSEQ multiplex PCR, and the TCRdb table lists in-frame clones only, not all of them. The sample holds 200,000 to 250,000 clones, around 94% seen once. This CDR3 is 14 amino acids long. The ends were cut back, 0 bases at V and 7 bases at J, with 10 bases in the middle. The germline V gene has CDR1 SGHTA and CDR2 FQGNSA. The sample comprised blood. The V and J genes are TRBV7-2 and TRBJ2-1; no definite D call. The sequence came from a man over 45 in good health. The CDR3, as DNA: TGTGCCAGCAGCTTAGCGGGATTAGTTAATGAGCAGTTCTTC. Protein: CASSLAGLVNEQFF.